These T cell receptor beta chains were read from a single sample in a study of T-cell reconstitution after alpha-beta-depleted transplantation in children. TCRdb reprocessed the PCR reads via MiXCR and lists one record per CDR3 protein. The data show 700,000 to 950,000 distinct CDR3 sequences, about 15% seen once. Sample: PBMCs, mostly from graft donor cells, taken 360 days after TCRalphabeta/CD19-depleted stem cell transplant. These receptor sequences come from a male patient aged 10 to 17 who had a stem cell transplant for acute lymphoblastic leukemia, so the T cells may come from the graft donor. CDR3s include the opening cysteine and the closing phenylalanine or tryptophan. Each record gives: clone size, V gene, D gene, J gene, CDR3 protein, CDR3 DNA. The D gene is left open where the match is weak. Clone size is stated in some rows and not others, as once, few, many or a class when expanded.

few	TRBV24-1	TRBD1	TRBJ2-1	CATSDLPGTGGQVEQFF	TGTGCCACCAGTGATCTCCCGGGGACAGGGGGCCAGGTAGAGCAGTTCTTC
.	TRBV5-1	TRBD2	TRBJ2-3	CASSFKLAWGTDTQYF	TGCGCCAGCAGCTTCAAACTAGCGTGGGGAACAGATACGCAGTATTTT
few	TRBV9	.	TRBJ1-1	CASSGGVGENTEAFF	TGTGCCAGCAGCGGCGGGGTGGGCGAGAACACTGAAGCTTTCTTT
few	TRBV7-3	.	TRBJ2-1	CASSLSLTSDYNEQFF	TGTGCCAGCAGCTTAAGTCTAACCTCAGACTACAATGAGCAGTTCTTC
few	TRBV20-1	TRBD1	TRBJ2-3	CSVDRTTDTQYF	TGCAGTGTGGACAGGACCACAGATACGCAGTATTTT
.	TRBV20-1	.	TRBJ2-1	CSVINPLPGSSFNEQFF	TGCAGTGTTATAAACCCCCTCCCCGGGAGCTCCTTCAATGAGCAGTTCTTC
.	TRBV12-5	.	TRBJ1-5	CASGLRGGNQPQHF	TGTGCTAGTGGTTTGAGGGGGGGGAATCAGCCCCAGCATTTT
few	TRBV6-5	.	TRBJ1-5	CASSLWVDQPQHF	TGTGCCAGCAGTTTATGGGTGGATCAGCCCCAGCATTTT
.	TRBV7-9	.	TRBJ2-3	CASSLLVADTQYF	TGTGCCAGCAGCCTCCTAGTAGCTGATACGCAGTATTTT
many	TRBV3-1	.	TRBJ2-3	CASSQLATDTQYF	TGTGCCAGCAGCCAACTAGCGACAGATACGCAGTATTTT
.	TRBV6-1	.	TRBJ1-2	CASSDAMGNYGYTF	TGTGCCAGCAGTGACGCCATGGGCAACTATGGCTACACCTTC
many	TRBV29-1	.	TRBJ2-3	CSAIDSPDTQYF	TGCAGCGCCATCGACAGTCCCGATACGCAGTATTTT
.	TRBV11-2	.	TRBJ2-4	CASSSMTIFWGPAKNIQYF	TGTGCCAGCAGCTCAATGACCATTTTTTGGGGCCCGGCCAAAAACATTCAGTACTTC
many	TRBV7-8	.	TRBJ2-5	CASSLTEGLRGETQYF	TGTGCCAGCAGCTTAACTGAGGGCCTTCGAGGGGAGACCCAGTACTTC
.	TRBV7-9	.	TRBJ1-2	CASSSTGVLDGYTF	TGTGCCAGCAGCTCCACGGGGGTTTTGGATGGCTACACCTTC
.	TRBV20-1	TRBD2	TRBJ2-1	CAQASGGYNEQFF	TGCGCCCAGGCCAGCGGGGGCTACAATGAGCAGTTCTTC
.	TRBV4-2	.	TRBJ2-7	CASSQNRQNYEQYF	TGTGCCAGCAGCCAAAACCGACAGAACTACGAGCAGTACTTC
.	TRBV29-1	TRBD1	TRBJ1-4	CSVVPGQGFGEKLFF	TGCAGCGTAGTCCCGGGACAGGGCTTCGGTGAAAAACTGTTTTTT
few	TRBV5-1	TRBD2	TRBJ2-5	CASSYGTSGRAYQETQYF	TGCGCCAGCAGCTACGGGACTAGCGGGAGGGCCTACCAAGAGACCCAGTACTTC
.	TRBV20-1	.	TRBJ2-2	CSARRPANTGELFF	TGCAGTGCTAGGAGGCCCGCGAACACCGGGGAGCTGTTTTTT
few	TRBV5-1	.	TRBJ2-7	CASSFGTVDEQYF	TGCGCCAGCAGCTTTGGGACTGTAGACGAGCAGTACTTC
many	TRBV28	TRBD1	TRBJ1-2	CASSIRTGINYGYTF	TGTGCCAGCAGCATTAGGACAGGGATTAACTATGGCTACACCTTC
.	TRBV19	.	TRBJ2-3	CASSISSRFSGGPGTDTQYF	TGTGCCAGTAGTATTTCTAGCAGGTTTTCAGGAGGGCCCGGCACAGATACGCAGTATTTT
.	TRBV29-1	TRBD2	TRBJ2-3	CSGGLAGGPGSDTQYF	TGCAGCGGAGGACTAGCGGGAGGGCCGGGTTCTGATACGCAGTATTTT
many	TRBV4-1	.	TRBJ2-1	CASSFQSSYNEQFF	TGCGCCAGCAGTTTCCAGAGCTCCTACAATGAGCAGTTCTTC
.	TRBV25-1	TRBD2	TRBJ2-5	CASSPLAGVTETQYF	TGTGCCAGCAGTCCCCTAGCGGGAGTGACGGAGACCCAGTACTTC
few	TRBV5-5	TRBD1	TRBJ2-5	CASSLGPGGAQETQYF	TGTGCCAGCAGCTTGGGCCCAGGGGGTGCCCAAGAGACCCAGTACTTC
few	TRBV19	.	TRBJ1-1	CASSTRGPGMNTEAFF	TGTGCCAGTAGTACTCGAGGGCCCGGCATGAACACTGAAGCTTTCTTT
.	TRBV29-1	.	TRBJ1-2	CSVAPDGGLIYGYTF	TGCAGCGTTGCCCCTGACGGTGGCTTGATCTATGGCTACACCTTC
.	TRBV7-8	TRBD2	TRBJ2-3	CASSLSSGSLTDTQYF	TGTGCCAGCAGCTTATCTAGCGGGAGTTTGACAGATACGCAGTATTTT
.	TRBV11-2	.	TRBJ1-4	CASSYGWDWTEKLFF	TGTGCCAGCAGCTACGGGTGGGACTGGACTGAAAAACTGTTTTTT
.	TRBV4-1	.	TRBJ2-4	CASSPTGQKGNIQYF	TGCGCCAGCAGCCCAACGGGACAAAAAGGGAACATTCAGTACTTC
few	TRBV27	.	TRBJ1-1	CASSLSVGEAFF	TGTGCCAGCAGTTTATCGGTCGGTGAAGCTTTCTTT
.	TRBV5-1	.	TRBJ2-7	CASSPRYTRSYEQYF	TGCGCCAGCAGCCCCAGATATACGAGATCCTACGAGCAGTACTTC
many	TRBV20-1	.	TRBJ2-7	CSATAVLSYEQYF	TGCAGTGCCACGGCCGTTTTAAGCTACGAGCAGTACTTC
.	TRBV20-1	.	TRBJ2-5	CSARDIRQETQYF	TGCAGTGCTAGAGATATCAGACAAGAGACCCAGTACTTC
few	TRBV12-3/TRBV12-4	.	TRBJ1-1	CASSLLGGEAFF	TGTGCCAGCAGTTTGTTGGGTGGGGAAGCTTTCTTT
few	TRBV12-3/TRBV12-4	TRBD1	TRBJ1-4	CASSDRGGQEKLFF	TGTGCCAGCAGTGACAGGGGAGGTCAGGAAAAACTGTTTTTT
few	TRBV12-3/TRBV12-4	.	TRBJ2-7	CASSSTFIEGFYEQYF	TGTGCCAGCAGTTCGACATTCATAGAGGGGTTCTACGAGCAGTACTTC
few	TRBV18	.	TRBJ2-5	CASSPPGTVGGQETQYF	TGTGCCAGCTCACCTCCCGGGACGGTAGGAGGCCAAGAGACCCAGTACTTC
many	TRBV5-1	TRBD1	TRBJ2-5	CASSQDRGELQETQYF	TGCGCCAGCAGCCAGGACAGGGGGGAACTTCAAGAGACCCAGTACTTC
many	TRBV9	.	TRBJ2-6	CASSVVSGANVLTF	TGTGCCAGCAGCGTAGTGTCTGGGGCCAACGTCCTGACTTTC
.	TRBV5-8	.	TRBJ2-1	CASSSGSFVRYPLGTYNEQFF	TGTGCCAGCAGCAGTGGATCCTTTGTACGTTACCCCCTGGGCACCTACAATGAGCAGTTCTTC
few	TRBV12-3/TRBV12-4	.	TRBJ2-1	CASSGHEQFF	TGTGCCAGCAGTGGGCATGAGCAGTTCTTC
once	TRBV6-1	.	TRBJ2-7	CASRDDAYEQYF	TGTGCCAGCAGGGATGATGCCTACGAGCAGTACTTC
few	TRBV2	.	TRBJ2-2	CASSEAGGLLLGELFF	TGTGCCAGCAGTGAAGCGGGTGGGCTATTGCTCGGGGAGCTGTTTTTT
few	TRBV5-1	.	TRBJ2-3	CASTGTKRADTQYF	TGCGCCAGCACCGGGACCAAGAGGGCAGATACGCAGTATTTT
few	TRBV11-2	.	TRBJ2-3	CASSSSMEDYLTDTQYF	TGTGCCAGCAGCTCTTCCATGGAGGATTACCTCACAGATACGCAGTATTTT
few	TRBV7-6	TRBD2	TRBJ2-7	CASSPPGLAGAKQYF	TGTGCCAGCAGTCCCCCGGGACTAGCGGGAGCGAAGCAGTACTTC
few	TRBV18	.	TRBJ2-7	CASSPNTGTRSLREQYF	TGTGCCAGCTCACCAAACACCGGGACAAGGAGTTTACGCGAGCAGTACTTC
.	TRBV24-1	.	TRBJ2-2	CATSDPQGARGAGELFF	TGTGCCACCAGTGATCCTCAAGGGGCTCGAGGGGCCGGGGAGCTGTTTTTT